The source of this T cell receptor (beta chain) is a study of blood T cell repertoires in COVID-19. For the study at large: Samples came from the United States, Italy and Spain, spanning acute and convalescent COVID-19.

CDR3 length: 13 amino acids. V lost 7 bases, J lost 2 bases, and 4 bases stayed unmatched. Germline CDR1 reads SQVTM; CDR2 reads ANQGSEA. In the source study's methods: The assay estimated nucleated cells by amplifying reference gene primers. The data were produced by immunoSEQ multiplex PCR, yet TCRdb's version contains in-frame clones alone and is incomplete. The V and J calls and clone size come from that table; D and trimming were worked out from the DNA. The repertoire holds about 280,000 clones, approximately 85% seen once, with approximately 11% in the top ten. The sequence was collected from an older woman with acute or convalescent COVID-19. The sample consisted of peripheral blood. The chain employs TRBV29-1 and TRBJ2-3; 9 bases agree with TRBD1. The CDR3 DNA reads TGCAGCGGGGGGGACAGGGACACAGATACGCAGTATTTT. Amino acids: CSGGDRDTDTQYF.